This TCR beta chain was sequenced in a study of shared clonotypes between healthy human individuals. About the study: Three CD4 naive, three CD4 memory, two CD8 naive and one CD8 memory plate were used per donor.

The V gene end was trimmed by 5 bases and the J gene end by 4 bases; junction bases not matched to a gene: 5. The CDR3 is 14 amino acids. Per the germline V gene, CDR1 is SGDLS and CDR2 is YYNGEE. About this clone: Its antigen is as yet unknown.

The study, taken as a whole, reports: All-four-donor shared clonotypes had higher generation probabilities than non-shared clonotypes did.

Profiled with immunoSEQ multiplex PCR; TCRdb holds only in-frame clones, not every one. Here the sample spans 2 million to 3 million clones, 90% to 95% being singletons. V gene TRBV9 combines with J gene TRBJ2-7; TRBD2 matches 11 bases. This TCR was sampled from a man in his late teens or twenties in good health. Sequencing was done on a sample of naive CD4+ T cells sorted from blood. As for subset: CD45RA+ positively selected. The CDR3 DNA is TGTGCCAGCAGTCTTAGCGGGGGGGCTTACGAGCAGTACTTC. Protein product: CASSLSGGAYEQYF.